This T cell receptor beta chain is drawn from a study of shared clonotypes between healthy human individuals. General study points: Few donors restricted represented genetic and exposure-history diversity. Generally, naive subsets came out with larger estimated richness than memory subsets.

This was a deep-level run. Methods used by the authors: ImmunoSEQ output held junction-only sequences without quality scores, so filtering differed. Generated by immunoSEQ multiplex PCR, the TCRdb table keeps only in-frame clones and is missing some. V, J and clone size derive from that table, while D and trimming were established from the DNA sequence. The repertoire holds around 2.1 million clones, with 90% to 95% as singletons. CD8 cells classed as naive were CD45RO-negative and positively selected for CCR7, excluding terminally differentiated effector memory CD45RA+ cells. The ends were cut back, 6 bases at V and 0 bases at J, with 21 bases in the middle. Germline CDR1 MNHEY, CDR2 SMNVEV (reference sequence). The CDR3 length is 19 residues. In the case of this clone: What it recognizes is unknown.

The chain is built from TRBV27 and TRBJ2-6, with a weak D call TRBD1 (5 bases). Sequencing was carried out using naive CD8+ T cells from PBMCs. The clonotype was recovered from a man between 18 and 35 years old in good health. Some clones in this sample may be carry-over from other donors' samples. The CDR3 spells CASSNPLSWGDSGANVLTF. DNA of the CDR3: TGTGCCAGCAGCAACCCCCTGTCGTGGGGCGACTCTGGGGCCAACGTCCTGACTTTC.